What follows is one TCR beta chain and its context. What it binds is unknown. The data derive from a study of shared clonotypes between healthy human individuals. Study context: Each donor had three CD4 naive, three CD4 memory, two CD8 naive and one CD8 memory plate.

Terminally differentiated effector memory CD45RA+ cells were left out of the naive CD8 fraction, which was CD45RO-negative and positively selected for CCR7. The healthy adult donors were HIV-negative and reported no recent acute infections or vaccinations. J lost 3 bases, V lost 5 bases, and 7 bases had no gene match. Germline CDR1 and CDR2: SEHNR and FQNEAQ (reference sequence). CDR3 length equals 15 residues. Original analysis: Without quality scores, immunoSEQ junctional reads could not be filtered like full-length reads. Some clones are missing from TCRdb's copy, which holds only in-frame ones; the method was immunoSEQ multiplex PCR. V, J and clone size were drawn from that table, and D and trimming were deduced from the DNA. Of around 600,000 clones listed, 90% to 95% were seen once; the top ten hold over 0.1%. Study-wide findings and caveats: It was the few donors that limited the genetic and exposure-history diversity represented.

The sequencing input was naive CD8+ T cells sorted from blood. This receptor was taken from a woman aged 25 to 39 in good health. The V gene is TRBV7-9, the J gene TRBJ1-5; TRBD1 matches 7 bases. The CDR3 sequence: CASSTGTEHNQPQHF. CDR3 DNA sequence: TGTGCCAGCAGCACAGGGACAGAACACAATCAGCCCCAGCATTTT.